This T cell receptor beta chain was documented in a study of cytomegalovirus exposure and HLA in healthy donors. Findings and limits, study-wide: Later on, an analysis tied 15,000 to 20,000 TCR beta sequences to HLA alleles at 0.05 false discovery rate. The study recorded some 160 TCR beta chains that were cytomegalovirus-associated.

Primers for the PCR totalled 60 Vbeta and 13 Jbeta. The repertoire was sequenced with immunoSEQ multiplex PCR; TCRdb's copy has only in-frame clones and lacks some. The profile shows 85,000 to 95,000 clones, 63% of them singletons. A word on this clone: Antigen unknown.

The sample consisted of PBMCs. This TCR was sampled from a woman aged 25 to 45 in good health and CMV-seronegative.

Here the CDR3 DNA reads TGCAGCGCAACGACGGGGGTGGCGGGCGAGCAGTACTTC. Translating gives CSATTGVAGEQYF. The rearrangement links TRBV29-1 to TRBJ2-7, with D maybe TRBD2 (6 bases). The germline CDR1 and CDR2 sequences are SQVTM and ANQGSEA. With 7 bases removed from V and 6 bases from J, the gap between germline ends came to 19 bases. There are 13 residues in the CDR3.